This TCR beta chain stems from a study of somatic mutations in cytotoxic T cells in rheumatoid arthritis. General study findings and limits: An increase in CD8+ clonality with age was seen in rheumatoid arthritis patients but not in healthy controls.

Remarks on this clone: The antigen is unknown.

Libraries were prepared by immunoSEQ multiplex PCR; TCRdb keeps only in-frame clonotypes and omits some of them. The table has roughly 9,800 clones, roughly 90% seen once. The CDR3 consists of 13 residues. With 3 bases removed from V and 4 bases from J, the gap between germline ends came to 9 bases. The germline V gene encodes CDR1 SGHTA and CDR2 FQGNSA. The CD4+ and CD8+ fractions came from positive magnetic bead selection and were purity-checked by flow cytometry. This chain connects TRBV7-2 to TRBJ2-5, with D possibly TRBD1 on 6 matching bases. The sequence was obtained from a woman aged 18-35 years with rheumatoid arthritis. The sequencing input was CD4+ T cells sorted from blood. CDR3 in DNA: TGTGCCAGCAGCTTTGGGGGCAGAGAGACCCAGTACTTC. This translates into CASSFGGRETQYF. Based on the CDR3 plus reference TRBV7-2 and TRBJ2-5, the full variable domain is GAGVSQSPSNKVTEKGKDVELRCDPISGHTALYWYRQSLGQGLEFLIYFQGNSAPDKSGLPSDRFSAERTGGSVSTLTIQRTQQEDSAVYLCASSFGGRETQYFGPGTRLLVL.